This TCR beta chain was profiled in a study of coeliac disease. Data came from immunoSEQ multiplex PCR; TCRdb stores just in-frame clones and leaves some out. Among around 5,800 clones listed, roughly 70% were seen once. V was cut by 1 base and J by 10 bases, with 13 bases left in between. The CDR3 has 14 residues. The V gene's germline CDR1 is SEHNR and CDR2 FQNEAQ (reference sequence). The clonotype originates from a man in his 70s with active celiac disease. The chain joins TRBV7-9 to TRBJ1-4; D possibly corresponds to TRBD1 (6 bases). The sequenced sample was lymphocytes from the gut lamina propria. CDR3 in DNA: TGTGCCAGCAGCTTAGGGGAAAGGACAGCAAAACTGTTTTTT. Translating gives CASSLGERTAKLFF.